This is a list of T cell receptor beta chains from one sample in a study of T-cell memory formation after mild COVID-19. Each CDR3 protein gets one entry after TCRdb re-called the 5' RACE reads with MiXCR. The table shows around 470,000 distinct CDR3 sequences, with around 18% occurring only once. Source material: PBMCs or a T cell subset sorted from them (not recorded which). The receptors here all came from an adult woman who had mild COVID-19 (a few samples of this study predate the infection). Cell type and time point are not known. Both conserved end residues are part of each CDR3. Fields, in order: V gene, clone size, J gene, D gene, CDR3 DNA, CDR3 protein. A D gene is named only where the DNA matches it firmly. Expanded clones are given a class, and other clones once, few, many or no size at all.

V: TRBV7-2
size: many
J: TRBJ2-5
D: TRBD2
DNA: TGTGCCAGCAGCTTAGTAGCGCTAGCGGTCAAAAATCAGGAGACCCAGTACTTC
CDR3: CASSLVALAVKNQETQYF

V: TRBV4-2
size: few
J: TRBJ1-2
D: TRBD1
DNA: TGTGCCAGCAGCCAAGATCTCCAGACAGGGGGACATGGCTACACCTTC
CDR3: CASSQDLQTGGHGYTF

V: TRBV7-2
size: many
J: TRBJ2-1
D: -
DNA: TGTGCCAGCAGCTTAGGAGCTAGCCCATACAATGAGCAGTTCTTC
CDR3: CASSLGASPYNEQFF

V: TRBV7-2
size: few
J: TRBJ2-3
D: TRBD1
DNA: TGTGCCAGCACCCCAGGGGGCCTCCGGTCGCAGTATTTT
CDR3: CASTPGGLRSQYF

V: TRBV19
size: -
J: TRBJ1-1
D: -
DNA: TGTGCCAGTATTGAACAGGGCTTGAACACTGAAGCTTTCTTT
CDR3: CASIEQGLNTEAFF

V: TRBV6-6
size: few
J: TRBJ1-5
D: -
DNA: TGTGCCAGCAGTTACGCCCCACGGGTCCAGCCCCAGCATTTT
CDR3: CASSYAPRVQPQHF

V: TRBV4-1
size: -
J: TRBJ1-6
D: TRBD1
DNA: TGCGCCAGCAGCCTGGGGACAGGCTCCACCTATAATTCACCCCTCCACTTT
CDR3: CASSLGTGSTYNSPLHF

V: TRBV18
size: few
J: TRBJ2-7
D: TRBD1
DNA: TGTGCCAGCTCACCGGGACAGGGGTCCGAGCAGTACTTC
CDR3: CASSPGQGSEQYF

V: TRBV5-1
size: few
J: TRBJ2-2
D: -
DNA: TGCGCCAGCAGCTTGGCCGGGGGTCAAACAACGAACACCGGGGAGCTGTTTTTT
CDR3: CASSLAGGQTTNTGELFF

V: TRBV27
size: -
J: TRBJ1-5
D: TRBD1
DNA: TGTGCCAGCAGTTTACGGGACAGGAGCCAGCCCCAGCATTTT
CDR3: CASSLRDRSQPQHF

V: TRBV9
size: -
J: TRBJ2-5
D: TRBD1
DNA: TGTGCCAGCAGCGCCGATCACAGGGGGCGGGGAGAGACCCAGTACTTC
CDR3: CASSADHRGRGETQYF

V: TRBV7-9
size: few
J: TRBJ2-1
D: -
DNA: TGTGCCAGCAGCCGGAGGGCCTCCTACAATGAGCAGTTCTTC
CDR3: CASSRRASYNEQFF

V: TRBV5-1
size: many
J: TRBJ2-1
D: TRBD2
DNA: TGCGCCAGCAGGCTTACCGGGGGGGCAGGTGAGCAGTTCTTC
CDR3: CASRLTGGAGEQFF

V: TRBV6-1
size: -
J: TRBJ2-7
D: TRBD1
DNA: TGTGCCAGCTCCCTAGGGGGCACCTCCCGCGACGAGCAGTACTTC
CDR3: CASSLGGTSRDEQYF

V: TRBV6-1
size: few
J: TRBJ2-3
D: -
DNA: TGTGCCAGCACCGAGGGTCCCACAGATACGCAGTATTTT
CDR3: CASTEGPTDTQYF

V: TRBV12-3/TRBV12-4
size: -
J: TRBJ1-4
D: -
DNA: TGTGCCAGCAGTTTGATTTTCCAAACAGAAAAACTGTTTTTT
CDR3: CASSLIFQTEKLFF

V: TRBV6-5
size: few
J: TRBJ1-1
D: TRBD1
DNA: TGTGCCAGCAGTTACTCGATTACACAGGGGGCTGAAGCTTTCTTT
CDR3: CASSYSITQGAEAFF

V: TRBV6-4
size: few
J: TRBJ2-1
D: TRBD2
DNA: TGTGCCAGCAGCCCGACTAGCGGGGACTACAATGAGCAGTTCTTC
CDR3: CASSPTSGDYNEQFF

V: TRBV12-3/TRBV12-4
size: once
J: TRBJ2-1
D: TRBD1
DNA: TGTGCCAGCAGGGGGACAGGGGGCAAGTACAATGAGCAGTTCTTC
CDR3: CASRGTGGKYNEQFF

V: TRBV18
size: -
J: TRBJ1-2
D: TRBD1
DNA: TGTGCCAGCTCACCTGGGACAGGGCGAGCTGGCTACACCTTC
CDR3: CASSPGTGRAGYTF

V: TRBV21-1
size: -
J: TRBJ2-5
D: -
DNA: TGTGCCAGCATCTCCCCGTGGGAGACCCAGTACTTC
CDR3: CASISPWETQYF

V: TRBV6-6
size: -
J: TRBJ1-2
D: -
DNA: TGTGCCAGCAGGAGGGGGGTAGAACCGTCCTACACCTTC
CDR3: CASRRGVEPSYTF

V: TRBV5-1
size: -
J: TRBJ2-3
D: TRBD2
DNA: TGCGCCAGCAGCGACCCTAGCGGTCCAGATACGCAGTATTTT
CDR3: CASSDPSGPDTQYF

V: TRBV24-1
size: -
J: TRBJ2-1
D: -
DNA: TGTGCCACCAGTGATTTCAACCAGGGAGGCTCCTACAATGAGCAGTTCTTC
CDR3: CATSDFNQGGSYNEQFF

V: TRBV12-3/TRBV12-4
size: -
J: TRBJ2-7
D: -
DNA: TGTGCCACCAGGCCTGGGGGTGCCTACGAGCAGTACTTC
CDR3: CATRPGGAYEQYF

V: TRBV20-1
size: -
J: TRBJ2-3
D: TRBD2
DNA: TGCAGTGCAATAGACCGGGGACTAGCGACAGATACGCAGTATTTT
CDR3: CSAIDRGLATDTQYF

V: TRBV6-5
size: -
J: TRBJ2-7
D: -
DNA: TGTGCCAGCAGTTTCGAACAGGGCTACGAGCAGTACTTC
CDR3: CASSFEQGYEQYF

V: TRBV20-1
size: -
J: TRBJ2-3
D: TRBD2
DNA: TGCAGTGCTAGCACGGGGGGGAACACAGATACGCAGTATTTT
CDR3: CSASTGGNTDTQYF

V: TRBV12-3/TRBV12-4
size: few
J: TRBJ1-5
D: -
DNA: TGTGCCAGCAGTTTCTGGGCCCCGGGGCACGGCAATCAGCCCCAGCATTTT
CDR3: CASSFWAPGHGNQPQHF

V: TRBV11-2
size: -
J: TRBJ2-1
D: TRBD2
DNA: TGTGCCAGCAGCTCACGGGGGGGCCTCGCGTACAATGAGCAGTTCTTC
CDR3: CASSSRGGLAYNEQFF

V: TRBV20-1
size: -
J: TRBJ2-4
D: -
DNA: TGCAGTGCTAGAGTCCCGGGATCCAAAAACATTCAGTACTTC
CDR3: CSARVPGSKNIQYF

V: TRBV5-1
size: -
J: TRBJ2-2
D: TRBD2
DNA: TGCGCCAGCAAGAGCCCCGTATTGCCTAGCGGGACCGGGGAGCTGTTTTTT
CDR3: CASKSPVLPSGTGELFF

V: TRBV7-3
size: many
J: TRBJ2-1
D: -
DNA: TGTGCCAGCAGCCCTACAGGTTACAATGAGCAGTTCTTC
CDR3: CASSPTGYNEQFF

V: TRBV7-9
size: -
J: TRBJ2-1
D: TRBD2
DNA: TGTGCCAGCAGCTCGTTTAGCGGGGGCACGGGAAATGAGCAGTTCTTC
CDR3: CASSSFSGGTGNEQFF

V: TRBV29-1
size: -
J: TRBJ2-7
D: -
DNA: TGCAGCGTTGAAGTTCACGGGTCCTACGAGCAGTACTTC
CDR3: CSVEVHGSYEQYF